The 28 T cell receptor beta chains below all came from one sample that was sequenced in a study of molecular identifiers for immune sequencing clone quantification (dated by TCRdb to between 2017 and 2018). Libraries were prepared through PCR. These reads were obtained on an Illumina HiSeq 4000. The public reads were reprocessed in TCRdb via fastp at Q25 and MiXCR, keeping in-frame beta chains. Rows are unified per CDR3 protein, each entry keeping the most common DNA and genes. In all, the sample holds tens of thousands of distinct CDR3 sequences, and about 19% of those were seen once. The top ten clones comprise under 1.3% of the sample. Sequenced input: naive CD8+ T cells from blood, with Jurkat cell RNA spiked in. In the paper's terms, the cell subset or site label means: FACS-sorted CD8+CD4-CCR7+CD45RA+ naive T cells. These receptors all come from a human donor in good health. Some libraries in this study had Jurkat cell RNA spiked in.

In regard to this clonotype: A much larger clone sits a single nucleotide away, making a read error possible. V usage is TRBV28 and J usage is TRBJ2-7, with D tentatively TRBD1 or TRBD2 (5 bases each). CDR3 length: 15 amino acids. Germline-derived CDR1 and CDR2 are MDHEN and SYDVKM. CDR3 DNA: TGTGCCAGCAGTCGTGACGGGACCTTCTACGCGGAGCAGTGCTTC. This codes for CASSRDGTFYAEQCF.

This clonotype was found many times. The gene calls are TRBV5-6 and TRBJ2-3; 9 bases are shared with TRBD1. Germline lookup yields CDR1 SGHDT and CDR2 YYEEEE. CDR3 length equals 16 residues. The junction had 10 bases not matched to a gene; V was cut back by 6 bases and J by 2 bases. The chain's CDR3 is CASIGHDRGVTDTQYF. CDR3 DNA: TGTGCCAGCATCGGTCATGACAGGGGGGTCACAGATACGCAGTATTTT.

The table lists this clonotype with a few counts. The chain carries TRBV19 and TRBJ2-1; D is uncertain. V dropped 4 bases and J dropped 6 bases, with 10 bases sitting between them. The CDR3 has 13 residues. CDR1 is LNHDA, CDR2 SQIVND, per germline (reference sequence). The CDR3 nucleotides read TGTGCCAGTAGTAAGTATGAGCGCAATGAGCAGTTCTTC. Its protein is CASSKYERNEQFF.

The chain joins TRBV5-6 to TRBJ2-7; D remains ambiguous. The germline V gene encodes CDR1 SGHDT and CDR2 YYEEEE. V lost 0 bases and J lost 4, with 17 bases in between. The CDR3 is made up of 16 amino acids. CDR3 sequence: CASSLEGPTPAYEQYF. The CDR3 DNA reads as TGTGCCAGCAGCTTGGAGGGTCCAACCCCTGCGTACGAGCAGTACTTC.

This clonotype was found a few times. The V and J genes are TRBV19 and TRBJ2-7, with D maybe TRBD1 (6 bases). Germline V gives CDR1 LNHDA, CDR2 SQIVND (reference sequence). V shed 6 bases and J shed 7 bases, with 10 bases lying between them. The CDR3 consists of 11 residues. The CDR3 reads CASSNTGEQYF. Here the CDR3 DNA reads TGTGCCAGTAGCAATACAGGGGAGCAGTACTTC.

This clonotype was seen at least ten times. V and J are TRBV21-1 and TRBJ1-5; whether TRBD1, the table's D call, matches the DNA was not checked. TRBV21-1 constitutes a pseudogene. This CDR3 is 15 amino acids long. CDR3 in DNA: TGTGCCAGCCCATGGACAAGGGGTAGCAATCAGCCCCAGCATTTT. Its protein product is CASPWTRGSNQPQHF.

This clonotype has a count of ten or more. The chain couples TRBV24-1 to TRBJ2-2; D is unclear. Per germline, CDR1 KGHDR and CDR2 SFDVKD. Trimming pared 3 bases from V and 6 bases from J, leaving 16 bases between. The CDR3 is 16 amino acids. As DNA, the CDR3 is TGTGCCACCAGTGATACGTGGGAAACCCTCGCCGGGGAGCTGTTTTTT. Protein product: CATSDTWETLAGELFF.

This clonotype was found many times. The gene calls are TRBV5-5 and TRBJ2-5; TRBD1 aligns across 10 bases. This CDR3 region has 21 residues. Germline V gene sequence: CDR1 SGHKS, CDR2 YYEKEE (reference sequence). Unmatched junction bases numbered 17, after V lost 0 bases and J lost 0 bases. The CDR3 coding sequence is TGTGCCAGCAGCTTGGCCTCAGCGGGACAGGGGTCAACCTGGTACCAAGAGACCCAGTACTTC. Residues: CASSLASAGQGSTWYQETQYF.

This clonotype was seen at least ten times. The V gene is TRBV11-2, the J gene TRBJ2-1, with 8 bases that match TRBD2. The CDR3 has 14 residues. CDR1 and CDR2 (germline): SGHAT, FQNNGV. V dropped 4 bases and J dropped 8; count of bases not matched to a gene: 7. The CDR3 nucleotides read TGTGCCAGCAGCTCACCCTTCGGGGGGGATGAGCAGTTCTTC. Its protein product is CASSSPFGGDEQFF.

At least ten counts were recorded for this clonotype. The chain is built from TRBV12-3 or TRBV12-4 and TRBJ1-5; no reliable D call. This CDR3 is built from 13 residues. V was pared by 5 bases and J by 4 bases, with 9 bases between. The chain's CDR3 is CASSGVENQPQHF. The CDR3 DNA reads as TGTGCCAGCAGTGGGGTGGAAAATCAGCCCCAGCATTTT.

This clonotype was recorded at least ten times. In DNA, the CDR3 is TGCGCCAGCAGCCAAGATGTCAGGGAGGTTTTCTTT. Its protein is CASSQDVREVFF. The J gene is TRBJ1-1, the V gene TRBV4-3; tentatively, D is TRBD1 (5 bases). The length of the CDR3 is 12 residues. V lost 0 bases to trimming and J lost 13 bases, with 12 bases between them. The germline V gene encodes CDR1 LGHNA and CDR2 YSLEER.

This clonotype has a single count. One base away lies a much larger clone, so this may be a sequencing read error. The chain is built from TRBV4-3 and TRBJ2-3; either TRBD1 or TRBD2 may fit D (5 bases each). With 1 base removed from V and 0 bases from J, the gap between germline ends came to 14 bases. CDR3 length equals 17 residues. Per germline, CDR1 LGHNA and CDR2 YSLEER. The CDR3 loop is CASSQVGAFTSTDTQYF. The CDR3 DNA is TGCGCCAGCAGCCAAGTCGGGGCGTTTACTAGCACAGATACGCAGTATTTT.

There are many counts of this clonotype. The chain recombines TRBV19 with TRBJ2-7; tentative D call: TRBD1 (5 bases). The CDR3 runs 15 residues. V shed 1 base and J shed 2 bases, with 12 bases lying between them. Germline V gene data show CDR1 as LNHDA and CDR2 as SQIVND (reference sequence). Here the CDR3 DNA reads TGTGCCAGTAGTATAGCGGGTGACAGCACCTACGAGCAGTACTTC. It is translated as CASSIAGDSTYEQYF.

The table lists this clonotype with many counts. The chain employs TRBV28 and TRBJ1-5; D gene unclear. This CDR3 is built from 15 residues. Germline V CDR1 and CDR2: MDHEN, SYDVKM. The V end lost 3 bases, the J end lost 6 bases, and 15 bases lay between the germline ends. The CDR3 reads CASSFPRDTPQPQHF. The CDR3 nucleotides are TGTGCCAGCAGTTTTCCCCGAGACACGCCTCAGCCCCAGCATTTT. The full variable domain, in which reference TRBV28 and TRBJ1-5 provide the parts outside the CDR3, is DVKVTQSSRYLVKRTGEKVFLECVQDMDHENMFWYRQDPGLGLRLIYFSYDVKMKEKGDIPEGYSVSREKKERFSLILESASTNQTSMYLCASSFPRDTPQPQHFGDGTRLSIL.

This clonotype was counted at least ten times. The chain links TRBV20-1 to TRBJ1-1; D gene ambiguous. Trimming removed 2 bases at V and 2 bases at J, with 3 bases between. The CDR3 sequence is 11 residues long. Germline values: CDR1 DFQATT, CDR2 SNEGSKA (reference sequence). Here the CDR3 reads CSARPNTEAFF. CDR3 coding DNA: TGCAGTGCTAGACCCAACACTGAAGCTTTCTTT.

This clonotype was observed many times. V usage is TRBV20-1 and J usage is TRBJ2-7; the match to TRBD2 covers 7 bases. V gave up 2 bases and J gave up 2 bases; unmatched junction bases: 3. There are 13 residues in the CDR3. Germline V gene sequence: CDR1 DFQATT, CDR2 SNEGSKA (reference sequence). CDR3 bases: TGCAGTGCTAGAAAGGGACTAACCTACGAGCAGTACTTC. Translating it yields CSARKGLTYEQYF.

This clonotype showed up many times. The V call is TRBV19, the J call TRBJ1-5, with no clear D. This CDR3 has 15 amino acids. Germline-derived CDR1 and CDR2 are LNHDA and SQIVND (reference sequence). The V end lost 7 bases, the J end lost 4 bases, and 17 bases lay between the germline ends. CDR3 region: CASTLDGWGNQPQHF. The CDR3 DNA sequence: TGTGCCAGTACCCTGGACGGGTGGGGAAATCAGCCCCAGCATTTT.

This clonotype has just a few counts. The genes are TRBV4-1 and TRBJ2-1; 10 nucleotides match TRBD2. From germline, CDR1 is MGHRA and CDR2 YSYEKL. The CDR3 is 18 residues long. The V gene end was trimmed by 3 bases and the J gene end by 0 bases; junction bases not matched to a gene: 8. The CDR3 sequence is CASSQRLAGVSSYNEQFF. DNA for the CDR3: TGCGCCAGCAGCCAGCGACTAGCGGGCGTTAGCTCCTACAATGAGCAGTTCTTC.

This clonotype has at least ten counts. The gene calls are TRBV4-1 and TRBJ1-5, with 9 bases aligning to TRBD1. Trimming cost V 2 bases and J 5 bases; bases outside gene matches: 1. In germline, CDR1 is MGHRA, CDR2 YSYEKL. This CDR3 is built from 14 residues. CDR3 in amino acids: CASSQRDRDQPQHF. CDR3 sequence (DNA): TGCGCCAGCAGCCAACGGGACAGGGATCAGCCCCAGCATTTT.

On this clonotype itself: This clone may be a read error of a much larger clone one base away. The V call is TRBV28, the J call TRBJ2-6; D possibly corresponds to TRBD1 (6 bases). CDR1 and CDR2 (germline): MDHEN, SYDVKM. The CDR3 is 16 residues long. V gave up 7 bases and J gave up 2 bases, with 15 bases separating them. The CDR3 sequence is CASTLSPGAGANVLTF. The CDR3 DNA reads as TGTGCCAGCACCCTGAGCCCAGGGGCTGGGGCCAACGTCCTGACTTTC.

This clonotype was counted between two and nine times. It may be a read error: a sequence one base away is much more abundant. The chain has TRBV6-2 or TRBV6-3 and TRBJ2-1; perhaps D is TRBD1 or TRBD2 (6 bases each). Germline CDR1 MNHEY, CDR2 SVGEGT. CDR3 length: 15 amino acids. Written as DNA, the CDR3 is TGTACCAGCAGTTACTCTGGTCCGGGGGCCAATGAGCAGTTCTTC. Translation gives CTSSYSGPGANEQFF.

This clonotype is medium-sized (0.01 to 0.1%) by share. The V gene is TRBV14, the J gene TRBJ2-7, with 8 bases fitting TRBD2. In germline, CDR1 is SGHDN, CDR2 FVKESK. V trimming: 6 bases; J trimming: 7 bases; junction bases outside the gene matches: 11. The CDR3 sequence is 14 residues long. The CDR3 here is CASSLSGAPGEQYF. The CDR3 nucleotides read TGTGCCAGCAGTCTTAGCGGGGCCCCCGGAGAGCAGTACTTC.

The table lists this clonotype with many counts. J is TRBJ1-6 and V is TRBV5-1, with 7 bases that match TRBD1. Trimming took 0 bases from V and 8 from J; bases not matched to a gene: 14. This CDR3 region has 18 residues. CDR1 is SGHRS, CDR2 YFSETQ, per germline. CDR3 DNA sequence: TGCGCCAGCAGCTTGGGGTCCTCGGGATGGACAGGCGATTCACCCCTCCACTTT. It encodes CASSLGSSGWTGDSPLHF.

This clonotype was picked up many times. The J gene is TRBJ2-4, the V gene TRBV20-1; D is possibly TRBD1 (5 bases). CDR1 and CDR2 from the germline V gene are DFQATT and SNEGSKA (reference sequence). The V end lost 6 bases, the J end lost 6 bases, and 12 bases lay between the germline ends. This CDR3 comprises 12 residues. DNA of the CDR3: TGCAGTGCGCTTAGTCAGGGAAACATTCAGTACTTC. Its protein is CSALSQGNIQYF.

The table lists this clonotype with many counts. The chain uses TRBV13 and TRBJ2-2; D may be TRBD2 (5 bases). This CDR3 spans 16 amino acids. The V end lost 3 bases, the J end lost 1 base, and 12 bases lay between the germline ends. Germline V gene sequence: CDR1 PRHDT, CDR2 FYEKMQ (reference sequence). This CDR3 reads CASSFQTEGNTGELFF. As DNA, the CDR3 is TGTGCCAGCAGCTTCCAAACAGAGGGGAACACCGGGGAGCTGTTTTTT.

This clonotype was counted many times. The V gene is TRBV5-4, the J gene TRBJ2-6; D is uncertain. The CDR3 is made up of 14 amino acids. From germline, CDR1 is SGHNT and CDR2 YYREEE (reference sequence). V shed 3 bases and J shed 0 bases, with 4 bases lying between them. The DNA for the CDR3 is TGTGCCAGCAGCTACAGCTCTGGGGCCAACGTCCTGACTTTC. It specifies CASSYSSGANVLTF.

This clonotype was detected a few times. The chain joins TRBV7-2 to TRBJ2-7; TRBD2 matches at 7 bases. Germline V gives CDR1 SGHTA, CDR2 FQGNSA. The CDR3 consists of 16 residues. Germline trimming cut 4 bases from V and 4 bases from J; bases unmatched to any gene: 13. The DNA for the CDR3 is TGTGCCAGCAGCTACTGGGGGGGGGGATCAGGATACGAGCAGTACTTC. Its protein is CASSYWGGGSGYEQYF.

Many counts were recorded for this clonotype. This chain uses TRBV7-2 with TRBJ2-7; D remains ambiguous. The V end was cut by 1 base, the J end by 0 bases, with 7 bases between. In germline, CDR1 is SGHTA, CDR2 FQGNSA. CDR3 size: 14 residues. CDR3 nucleotides: TGTGCCAGCAGCTTAGGGGAAGACTCCTACGAGCAGTACTTC. This translates into CASSLGEDSYEQYF.